Listed below are T cell receptor beta chains from one sample, sequenced in a study of blood T cells in healthy people across ages. TCRdb re-analysed the 5' RACE reads in MiXCR, keeping a single row per CDR3 protein. Of roughly 2 million distinct CDR3 sequences listed, around 50% are singletons. The specimen sequenced was blood. The receptors were gathered from a woman aged 40 to 49 in good health. Each CDR3 is given with its conserved first and last residue. D genes are given only for firm matches. Size is omitted from some rows. Given values are once, few, many or a class for expanded clones.

cdr3_nt,cdr3_aa,clone_size,j_call,d_call,v_call
TGTGCCAGCAGTCGGGCTTTGGGGGGGACCCAGTACTTC,CASSRALGGTQYF,NA,TRBJ2-5,NA,TRBV27
TGTGCCAGCAACCCTACAGGGTCTAGCAATCAGCCCCAGCATTTT,CASNPTGSSNQPQHF,NA,TRBJ1-5,NA,TRBV6-5
TGTGCCAGCAGCCTCAGAGGGACAGTTGAAGCTTTCTTT,CASSLRGTVEAFF,once,TRBJ1-1,TRBD1,TRBV7-2
TGCGCCAGCAGCCAAGATCGCTGGAATGAAAAACTGTTTTTT,CASSQDRWNEKLFF,few,TRBJ1-4,NA,TRBV4-3
TGTGCCAGCAGTGCTCGTGTGGGTAATTCACCCCTCCACTTT,CASSARVGNSPLHF,NA,TRBJ1-6,NA,TRBV27
TGCAGTCTAGGGACAGGGTTTCAAGAGACCCAGTACTTC,CSLGTGFQETQYF,NA,TRBJ2-5,TRBD1,TRBV20-1
TGCGCCAGCTCCGGAAACCAGGGAGAGACCCAGTACTTC,CASSGNQGETQYF,NA,TRBJ2-5,NA,TRBV10-2
TGTGCCAGTCCGGGACTAGCCTTAACGGGCTCCTACAATGAGCAGTTCTTC,CASPGLALTGSYNEQFF,NA,TRBJ2-1,TRBD2,TRBV2
TGTGCCAGCACCGACCCGGGCAACTCCTACGAGCAGTACTTC,CASTDPGNSYEQYF,NA,TRBJ2-7,NA,TRBV7-8
TGTGCCAGCGTTGGCGGGGGAGGGACAGGGATTATCAATGAGCAGTTCTTC,CASVGGGGTGIINEQFF,NA,TRBJ2-1,TRBD1,TRBV28
TGTGCCAGCAGCCAGCAGGGGGCAGATGCTTCCATTCAGTACTTC,CASSQQGADASIQYF,NA,TRBJ2-4,TRBD1,TRBV7-2
TGTGCCAGCAGGGACCCTAGGGTTCCCGAGCAGTACTTC,CASRDPRVPEQYF,NA,TRBJ2-7,NA,TRBV6-5
TGTGCCAGCACCGACAGGGGGATAGGTGAGACCCAGTACTTC,CASTDRGIGETQYF,NA,TRBJ2-5,TRBD1,TRBV6-5
TGTGCCACCAGTGATTTAGGTCGGAATAACTATAATTCACCCCTCCACTTT,CATSDLGRNNYNSPLHF,NA,TRBJ1-6,NA,TRBV24-1
TGTGCCAGCAGTTACGTTGGGCACGGGGGGGAGACCCAGTACTTC,CASSYVGHGGETQYF,NA,TRBJ2-5,TRBD2,TRBV6-2/TRBV6-3
TGCAGCGTTGACAATCCAGGGACAGGGGCCAACGTCCTGACTTTC,CSVDNPGTGANVLTF,many,TRBJ2-6,NA,TRBV29-1
TGCGCCAGCAGCTTGGCCCAGCTAGCGGGGAACCAAGAGACCCAGTACTTC,CASSLAQLAGNQETQYF,few,TRBJ2-5,TRBD2,TRBV5-1
TGTGCCAGCAGCTTACTAGCGAAGCCCTACGAGCAGTACTTC,CASSLLAKPYEQYF,NA,TRBJ2-7,NA,TRBV13
TGTGCCAGTAGCTCGCCACCCTTCGAATCCTACGAGCAGTACTTC,CASSSPPFESYEQYF,few,TRBJ2-7,NA,TRBV7-2
TGTGCCAGCAGCCAACCACTAGCGGGGGGAGGCTCCTACAATGAGCAGTTCTTC,CASSQPLAGGGSYNEQFF,few,TRBJ2-1,TRBD2,TRBV7-9
TGCAGTGCTTCTTGGGGTAATTCACCCCTCCACTTT,CSASWGNSPLHF,NA,TRBJ1-6,NA,TRBV20-1
TGTGCCAGCAGTTACGCACCCCACGGCGACTATGGCTACACCTTC,CASSYAPHGDYGYTF,NA,TRBJ1-2,NA,TRBV6-5
TGTGCCAGCAGCTCGACAGGGGGCGGCACAGATACGCAGTATTTT,CASSSTGGGTDTQYF,NA,TRBJ2-3,TRBD1,TRBV7-2
TGTGCCAGCAGCCCTACAGGTTCGGGGCAGTTCTTC,CASSPTGSGQFF,few,TRBJ2-1,NA,TRBV7-9
TGTGCCAGCAGCTTAGCCCGGACTAGCGGGTATGAGCAGTTCTTC,CASSLARTSGYEQFF,NA,TRBJ2-1,TRBD2,TRBV7-2
TGCAGCGTTGACTCAATCAAGGGGAACAGGGTATCAGATACGCAGTATTTT,CSVDSIKGNRVSDTQYF,once,TRBJ2-3,NA,TRBV29-1
TGTGCCAGCAGCCAAGAGGGGTCGGTTTGGGGTGGCGATGAGCAGTTCTTC,CASSQEGSVWGGDEQFF,NA,TRBJ2-1,NA,TRBV4-2
TGCAGTGCTAGAGCCCTCATTAGCGGGGGGCCTCATGAGCAGTACTTC,CSARALISGGPHEQYF,NA,TRBJ2-5,TRBD2,TRBV20-1
TGCGCCAGCAGCCGGACTGAGTCTAACTATGGCTACACCTTC,CASSRTESNYGYTF,NA,TRBJ1-2,NA,TRBV4-1
TGTGCCAGCAGTCCAAACCGCCCCGGTTTTCTTAGAACCCGTCGCATCACAGCGGATCAGCCCCAGCATTTT,CASSPNRPGFLRTRRITADQPQHF,few,TRBJ1-5,NA,TRBV6-2/TRBV6-3
TGCAGTGCTAGAGATATACTTAAGGGGCAGGATCGATTTTCGGGTTACGGCTACACCTTC,CSARDILKGQDRFSGYGYTF,few,TRBJ1-2,NA,TRBV20-1
TGTGCCAGCAGTCCCCTCCGGACAGGCGCTTTACAAGAGACCCAGTACTTC,CASSPLRTGALQETQYF,NA,TRBJ2-5,TRBD1,TRBV27
TGTGCCAGCAGCCCGTCGGCGAGCACAGATACGCAGTATTTT,CASSPSASTDTQYF,few,TRBJ2-3,NA,TRBV7-2
TGTGCCAGCAGTCGAGACAGGGGCATATACAATGAGCAGTTCTTC,CASSRDRGIYNEQFF,NA,TRBJ2-1,TRBD1,TRBV7-2
TGCAGGGGAGGTAGCGGGGGTCAGATCTACGAGCAGTACTTC,CRGGSGGQIYEQYF,NA,TRBJ2-7,TRBD2,TRBV20-1
TGTGCCAGCAGCCAATTCGGGACAGGGGGGAACTGGGAGCTGTTTTTT,CASSQFGTGGNWELFF,NA,TRBJ2-2,TRBD1,TRBV7-2
TGTGCCAGCAGCGCTCGCGGGGGGAAAAGCAATGAGCAGTTCTTC,CASSARGGKSNEQFF,NA,TRBJ2-1,TRBD2,TRBV9
TGTGCCAGCAGTTACGACAGGGGAGTCACTGAAGCTTTCTTT,CASSYDRGVTEAFF,NA,TRBJ1-1,TRBD1,TRBV6-6
TGTGCCAGCAGTTTACGACAGGGCCAGGCGTATTTT,CASSLRQGQAYF,NA,TRBJ2-3,TRBD1,TRBV28
TGCAGCGCCGGACAGGGGGCAGACAATGAGCAGTTCTTC,CSAGQGADNEQFF,few,TRBJ2-1,TRBD1,TRBV29-1
TGCAGTGCTAGAAAAGGGTGGCAAGAGACCCAGTACTTC,CSARKGWQETQYF,few,TRBJ2-5,NA,TRBV20-1
TGCAGTGCTAGAGATGTGGGACAAGACCTTTTCTATGGCTACACCTTC,CSARDVGQDLFYGYTF,NA,TRBJ1-2,NA,TRBV20-1
TGTGCCAGCGGTAAACAGGGCAATCAGCCCCAGCATTTT,CASGKQGNQPQHF,few,TRBJ1-5,NA,TRBV7-2
TGTGCCAGCGCACCCGGGACTAGCCCTGAGGGCACAGATACGCAGTATTTT,CASAPGTSPEGTDTQYF,NA,TRBJ2-3,TRBD2,TRBV9
TGTGCCAGCAGCTTCGATTGGGGCTATGGCTACACCTTC,CASSFDWGYGYTF,NA,TRBJ1-2,NA,TRBV7-2
TGCAGTGCGATTGGACAGGGAGAGACCCAGTACTTC,CSAIGQGETQYF,NA,TRBJ2-5,TRBD1,TRBV20-1
TGTGCCAGCAGCCAACCGGGACAGACGAACTATGGCTACACCTTC,CASSQPGQTNYGYTF,NA,TRBJ1-2,TRBD1,TRBV4-2
TGCAGTGCTTCAGCCCCTTCTTGGGGCTACACCTTC,CSASAPSWGYTF,many,TRBJ1-2,NA,TRBV20-1
TGTGCCAGCAGTTTATCTGACAACGGGGGGCCATCAGATACGCAGTATTTT,CASSLSDNGGPSDTQYF,NA,TRBJ2-3,NA,TRBV27
TGTGCCAGCAGTTTTTTCTCGACAGGGGGTTCCTGCGAGCAGTACTTC,CASSFFSTGGSCEQYF,NA,TRBJ2-7,TRBD1,TRBV28
TGTGCCAGCAGTTACGCAGTTCCCCGGACCCTCCAAGAGACCCAGTACTTC,CASSYAVPRTLQETQYF,NA,TRBJ2-5,NA,TRBV6-6
TGTGCCAGCAGCCTACCATCTGGGGGACATATTAATGAAAAACTGTTTTTT,CASSLPSGGHINEKLFF,few,TRBJ1-4,NA,TRBV5-5
TGTGCCAGCAGTTTTGGGCCAGGGAGGGCAGATACGCAGTATTTT,CASSFGPGRADTQYF,NA,TRBJ2-3,TRBD2,TRBV28